This TCR beta chain is from a study of T cells in Graves' hyperthyroidism and ophthalmopathy. Overall study: The blood sample was taken at first diagnosis, before treatment began.

Deletions cut 4 bases from V and 3 bases from J, with 13 bases between. The CDR3 loop spans 14 amino acids. Germline V gene sequence: CDR1 PRHDT, CDR2 FYEKMQ (reference sequence). Study-wide results and caveats: The majority of expanded thyroid clonotypes above 0.001 also appeared in blood.

Patients having uncontrolled infection, another autoimmune disease, pregnancy or lactation were not included. It was less than 13 ml of fresh peripheral blood that supplied the PBMCs. Amplified TCR beta CDR3 regions came from RNA transcripts. Carried out on the TCR CDR3, a first-round RT-PCR used the HTBI primer set. Using its own MiXCR run on the multiplex PCR reads, TCRdb lists one record per CDR3 protein. The table records under 800,000 distinct CDR3 sequences, about 14% of them present only once. At least ten counts were recorded for this clonotype. Its specificity is unknown. This sequence joins TRBV13 and TRBJ2-7; D is possibly TRBD2 (5 bases). The specimen was blood. The clonotype was recovered from a woman younger than 30 with Graves' hyperthyroidism. The CDR3 DNA is TGTGCCAGCAGCTCCAATTTGAGGGTCTACGAGCAGTACTTC. This encodes CASSSNLRVYEQYF.